The clone carrying this T cell receptor beta chain was seen ten or more times. Its antigen is still unknown. The record originates from a study of CD8 T cells in ankylosing spondylitis. Overall study results and limits: Seemingly distinctive of ankylosing spondylitis blood was a TCR beta motif formed by eight highly homologous variants.

Quantitative 5'-RACE with molecular barcodes was used to make the TCR beta libraries. TCRdb reprocessed the 5' RACE reads with MiXCR, giving one entry per CDR3 protein. The sample includes roughly 120,000 distinct CDR3 sequences, around 7% seen only once; the top ten take 10% to 15%. CDR1 and CDR2 (germline): MNHEY, SVGEGT. After removal of 8 bases from V and 7 bases from J, the junction contained 7 bases not matched to a gene. This CDR3 comprises 12 residues. V is TRBV6-2 or TRBV6-3 and J is TRBJ1-2; 7 positions agree with TRBD1. The source is a male donor with ankylosing spondylitis or in good health (not recorded which). Sequences were obtained from blood, either unsorted or a sorted T cell fraction (not recorded which). The CDR3 sequence is CASRTGQLGYTF. DNA of the CDR3: TGTGCCAGCCGGACAGGACAACTTGGCTACACCTTC.